A single sample gave rise to the 24 T cell receptor beta chains below, sequenced in a study of T cells after yellow fever vaccination. One entry per CDR3 protein, called by TCRdb with MiXCR from the 5' RACE reads. The sample carries around 610,000 distinct CDR3 sequences, about 13% recorded once. The specimen was PBMCs, collected on the day of the yellow fever booster vaccination. The receptors were gathered from a young man who received the YFV17D yellow fever vaccine.

This clonotype turned up a few times. The chain links TRBV5-1 to TRBJ2-1; D remains unclear. Germline CDR1 and CDR2: SGHRS and YFSETQ. The CDR3 is made up of 14 amino acids. The germline V and J ends were trimmed by 2 bases and 6 bases, with 12 bases remaining between them. This CDR3 reads CASSFADTSNEQFF. CDR3 coding DNA: TGCGCCAGCAGCTTTGCCGACACCTCCAATGAGCAGTTCTTC.

This chain links TRBV4-2 with TRBJ2-5, with TRBD2 identical over 9 bases. The CDR3 covers 15 residues. The germline V gene has CDR1 LGHNA and CDR2 YNFKEQ. V trimming: 5 bases; J trimming: 4 bases; junction bases outside the gene matches: 8. The CDR3 reads CASSTLAGEGETQYF. The CDR3 DNA is TGTGCCAGCAGCACTTTAGCGGGAGAGGGAGAGACCCAGTACTTC.

This clonotype appeared many times. This chain joins TRBV6-1 and TRBJ1-4, with 9 bases lining up with TRBD1. The CDR3 runs to 15 residues. Trimming cost V 6 bases and J 0 bases; bases outside gene matches: 2. Per the germline V gene, CDR1 is MNHNS and CDR2 is SASEGT. For the CDR3, the DNA is TGTGCCAGCAGCTGGACAGGGGCAACTAATGAAAAACTGTTTTTT. This translates into CASSWTGATNEKLFF.

This clonotype occurred a few times. The chain uses TRBV5-1 and TRBJ2-7; 7 bases map to TRBD2. This CDR3 region has 14 residues. The V gene end was trimmed by 1 base and the J gene end by 5 bases; junction bases not matched to a gene: 6. Looked up from germline, CDR1 is SGHRS and CDR2 is YFSETQ. The CDR3 here is CASSLSGMAHEQYF. The CDR3 nucleotides read TGCGCCAGCAGCTTGAGCGGGATGGCCCACGAGCAGTACTTC.

This clonotype appeared a few times. This rearrangement joins TRBV9 to TRBJ1-3; the D gene is possibly TRBD1 (5 bases). Germline CDR1 reads SGDLS; CDR2 reads YYNGEE. The CDR3 covers 14 residues. Trimming left V 0 bases short and J 3 bases short, with 7 bases between. Here the CDR3 reads CASSVGDFGNTIYF. CDR3 nucleotides: TGTGCCAGCAGCGTAGGGGACTTTGGAAACACCATATATTTT.

At least ten counts were recorded for this clonotype. The rearrangement joins TRBV12-3 or TRBV12-4 to TRBJ2-7, with 8 bases lining up with TRBD1. This CDR3 region has 14 residues. V lost 3 bases, J lost 0 bases, and 1 base stayed unmatched. The CDR3: CASSLGQDSYEQYF. The CDR3 region has the DNA TGTGCCAGCAGTTTGGGACAGGACTCCTACGAGCAGTACTTC.

This clonotype was seen more than once but under ten times. The chain couples TRBV10-2 to TRBJ2-1; 12 bases map to TRBD2. Germline CDR1 and CDR2: WSHSY and SAAADI. This CDR3 has 15 residues. Germline trimming cut 4 bases from V and 7 bases from J; bases unmatched to any gene: 5. CDR3 protein: CASSVSLAGGNEQFF. CDR3 sequence (DNA): TGCGCCAGCAGTGTGTCCCTAGCGGGAGGGAATGAGCAGTTCTTC.

This clonotype has a handful of counts. This sequence joins TRBV28 and TRBJ1-5; D possibly corresponds to TRBD1 (6 bases). From germline, CDR1 is MDHEN and CDR2 SYDVKM. Trimming stripped 8 bases from V and 4 bases from J, with 12 bases between. The CDR3 runs to 13 residues. The CDR3 protein is CASWDNGNQPQHF. The CDR3 DNA reads TGTGCCAGCTGGGACAACGGAAATCAGCCCCAGCATTTT.

This clonotype was detected only a few times. This chain uses TRBV30 with TRBJ2-1; 14 nucleotides agree with TRBD2. The CDR3 has 13 residues. The J segment lost 14 bases and the V segment lost 0 bases, leaving 3 bases of the junction unmatched. Germline V gene lookup returns CDR1 GTSNPN and CDR2 SVGIG (reference sequence). The CDR3 here is CAWSVGTSGSEFF. The CDR3 DNA is TGTGCCTGGAGTGTAGGGACTAGCGGGAGTGAGTTCTTC.

This clonotype showed up just a few times. The V and J genes are TRBV6-2 or TRBV6-3 and TRBJ2-7, with 11 positions matching TRBD1. The germline CDR1 and CDR2 sequences are MNHEY and SVGEGT. Trimming cost V 6 bases and J 5 bases; bases outside gene matches: 9. The CDR3 runs to 15 residues. CDR3 loop: CASRPPGQGVDEQYF. CDR3 DNA sequence: TGTGCCAGCAGACCCCCGGGACAGGGGGTCGACGAGCAGTACTTC.

This clonotype was found a few times. This chain uses TRBV7-9 with TRBJ2-7; the D call may be TRBD1 or TRBD2 (5 bases each). This CDR3 comprises 12 residues. In germline, CDR1 is SEHNR, CDR2 FQNEAQ (reference sequence). Trimming stripped 3 bases from V and 12 bases from J, with 15 bases between. The CDR3 sequence is CASSFPGTKTYF. The CDR3 DNA reads as TGTGCCAGCAGCTTTCCGGGGACCAAGACGTACTTC.

This clonotype was observed a single time. The chain employs TRBV7-2 and TRBJ2-5; TRBD2 aligns across 11 bases. With V trimmed by 5 bases and J by 5 bases, 7 bases remained unmatched. CDR1 is SGHTA and CDR2 is FQGNSA in the germline V gene. This CDR3 has 15 residues. The CDR3 sequence: CASSAGLAVRETQYF. The CDR3 nucleotides are TGTGCCAGCAGCGCGGGACTAGCGGTTCGGGAGACCCAGTACTTC.

As DNA, the CDR3 is TGTGCCAGCAGCTTCCGGGGGGCATACAATGAGCAGTTCTTC. It is translated as CASSFRGAYNEQFF. The chain is built from TRBV9 and TRBJ2-1; D may be TRBD2 (7 bases). The CDR3 is 14 amino acids. CDR1 is SGDLS, CDR2 YYNGEE, per germline. With 4 bases removed from V and 4 bases from J, the gap between germline ends came to 12 bases.

This clonotype was detected a few times. The V gene is TRBV27, the J gene TRBJ1-5; possible D gene TRBD1, 6 bases. Trimming left V 2 bases short and J 0 bases short, with 11 bases between. The CDR3 sequence is 16 residues long. Per germline, CDR1 MNHEY and CDR2 SMNVEV (reference sequence). CDR3 region: CASSLMGGSSNQPQHF. CDR3 bases: TGTGCCAGCAGTTTAATGGGGGGCAGTAGCAATCAGCCCCAGCATTTT.

The chain employs TRBV6-2 or TRBV6-3 and TRBJ2-7; 13 bases are a match to TRBD2. CDR1 and CDR2 (germline): MNHEY, SVGEGT. J gave up 5 bases and V 3 bases, and 4 bases lay outside the gene matches. The CDR3 spans 15 residues. As DNA, the CDR3 is TGTGCCAGCAGTTATCCGACTAGCGGGAGGAACGAGCAGTACTTC. Its protein is CASSYPTSGRNEQYF.

The CDR3 nucleotides read TGTGCCAGCATTCGGGGGGGAGGAGGGCACAATGAGCAGTTCTTC. This translates into CASIRGGGGHNEQFF. This sequence joins TRBV6-1 and TRBJ2-1, with TRBD2 matching 8 bases. Looked up from germline, CDR1 is MNHNS and CDR2 is SASEGT. CDR3 size: 15 residues. Unmatched junction bases numbered 10, after V lost 7 bases and J lost 5 bases.

This chain uses TRBV9 with TRBJ2-7, with D tentatively TRBD2 (6 bases). The V end was cut by 1 base, the J end by 5 bases, with 16 bases between. Germline-derived CDR1 and CDR2 are SGDLS and YYNGEE. CDR3 size: 15 residues. This chain's CDR3 is CASSVRGLAYDEQYF. The CDR3, as DNA: TGTGCCAGCAGCGTACGCGGTCTAGCGTATGACGAGCAGTACTTC.

J is TRBJ2-1 and V is TRBV20-1; D ambiguous. V lost 4 bases, J lost 7 bases, and 20 bases lay in between. CDR3 length: 15 residues. Germline V gene data show CDR1 as DFQATT and CDR2 as SNEGSKA (reference sequence). The CDR3 loop is CSAIRLSQTPNEQFF. As DNA, the CDR3 is TGCAGTGCTATCCGTCTATCCCAGACCCCGAATGAGCAGTTCTTC.

The chain is built from TRBV12-3 or TRBV12-4 and TRBJ2-7, with D hard to call. The CDR3 loop spans 15 amino acids. V lost 7 bases, J lost 0 bases, and 16 bases lay in between. The CDR3 DNA reads as TGTGCCAGCATACCCCTGGACGGTAACTCCTACGAGCAGTACTTC. Its protein product is CASIPLDGNSYEQYF.

This chain uses TRBV3-1 with TRBJ2-2, with D perhaps matching TRBD1 or TRBD2 (6 bases each). This CDR3 has 17 amino acids. CDR1 and CDR2 from the germline V gene are LGHDT and YNNKEL (reference sequence). V shed 4 bases and J shed 5 bases, with 20 bases lying between them. CDR3 loop: CASSPRPGEAITGELFF. CDR3 sequence (DNA): TGTGCCAGCAGCCCGAGGCCAGGGGAGGCCATAACCGGGGAGCTGTTTTTT.

V gene TRBV7-2 combines with J gene TRBJ2-7, with D perhaps given as TRBD1 or TRBD2 (6 bases each). The CDR3 loop spans 16 amino acids. Trimming took off 6 bases at V and 0 bases at J, with 18 bases between the two ends. Germline CDR1 is SGHTA and CDR2 is FQGNSA. CDR3 coding DNA: TGTGCCAGCAGGCTTATAGGGGGGCCTAGCTCCTACGAGCAGTACTTC. Translation: CASRLIGGPSSYEQYF.

This clonotype was detected a few times. The CDR3: CASSRGLAGDLEETQYF. The CDR3 bases are TGTGCCAGCAGCCGCGGACTAGCGGGAGACTTGGAAGAGACCCAGTACTTC. The V gene is TRBV3-1, the J gene TRBJ2-5, with 13 positions matching TRBD2. V dropped 4 bases and J dropped 3; count of bases not matched to a gene: 8. Germline V lookup: CDR1 LGHDT, CDR2 YNNKEL (reference sequence). The CDR3 extends over 17 amino acids.

This clonotype was observed at least ten times. The CDR3 sequence: CASGTGEATQYF. The CDR3 DNA reads as TGTGCTAGTGGGACCGGCGAAGCTACGCAGTATTTT. The J gene is TRBJ2-3, the V gene TRBV12-5; D is ambiguous. This CDR3 has 12 amino acids. Trimming removed 6 bases from V and 8 bases from J, with 12 bases in between. Per germline, CDR1 LGHNT and CDR2 FRNRAP.

J is TRBJ2-4 and V is TRBV28; 8 nucleotides agree with TRBD1. The germline gives CDR1 MDHEN, CDR2 SYDVKM. The CDR3 spans 13 residues. V lost 6 bases, J lost 5 bases, and 3 bases stayed unmatched. The CDR3 bases are TGTGCCAGCAGAGGACAGGGTGAAAACATTCAGTACTTC. Amino acid sequence: CASRGQGENIQYF.